This TCR beta chain was sequenced during a study of CD8 T cells in Susac syndrome. Reverse transcription of about 0.5 to 1 ug RNA was performed with random hexamers. The amplification used immunoSEQ multiplex PCR on TCR beta CDR3; it spanned 54 Vbeta and 13 Jbeta. TCRdb processed the immunoSEQ multiplex PCR reads anew with MiXCR; each CDR3 protein has one entry. The data hold about 180,000 distinct CDR3 sequences, with more than 90% observed a single time. This CDR3 region has 13 residues. V dropped 6 bases and J dropped 5 bases, with 12 bases sitting between them. The germline gives CDR1 ENHRY, CDR2 SYGVKD.

Material for sequencing was CD4+ T cells from PBMCs. This clonotype was obtained from a human donor with multiple sclerosis. The V gene is TRBV10-3, the J gene TRBJ2-3; D is uncertain. The CDR3 sequence: CAIRDPAVDTQYF. CDR3 in DNA: TGTGCCATCAGGGACCCCGCCGTAGATACGCAGTATTTT.